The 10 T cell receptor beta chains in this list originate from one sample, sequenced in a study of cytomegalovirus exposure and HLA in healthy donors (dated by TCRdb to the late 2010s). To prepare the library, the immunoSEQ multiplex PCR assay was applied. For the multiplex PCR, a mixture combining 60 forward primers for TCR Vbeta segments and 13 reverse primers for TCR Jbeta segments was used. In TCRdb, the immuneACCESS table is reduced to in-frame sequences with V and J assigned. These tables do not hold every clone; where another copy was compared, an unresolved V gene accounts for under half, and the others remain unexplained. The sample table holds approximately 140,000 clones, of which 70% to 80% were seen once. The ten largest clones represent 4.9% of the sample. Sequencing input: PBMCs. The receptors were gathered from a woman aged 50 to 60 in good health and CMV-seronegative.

The CDR3 is CASSSWDRNYGYTF. CDR3 DNA sequence: TGTGCCAGCAGTTCATGGGACAGGAACTATGGCTACACCTTC. The V and J genes are TRBV28 and TRBJ1-2; TRBD1 matches 8 bases. The J segment lost 2 bases and the V segment lost 4 bases, leaving 3 bases of the junction unmatched. This CDR3 comprises 14 residues. Germline assignment: CDR1 MDHEN and CDR2 SYDVKM.

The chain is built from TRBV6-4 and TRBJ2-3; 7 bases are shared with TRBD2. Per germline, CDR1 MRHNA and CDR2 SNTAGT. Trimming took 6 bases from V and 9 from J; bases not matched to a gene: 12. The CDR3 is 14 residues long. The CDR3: CASSARREGGTQYF. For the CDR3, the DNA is TGTGCCAGCAGCGCCCGCAGGGAGGGTGGCACGCAGTATTTT.

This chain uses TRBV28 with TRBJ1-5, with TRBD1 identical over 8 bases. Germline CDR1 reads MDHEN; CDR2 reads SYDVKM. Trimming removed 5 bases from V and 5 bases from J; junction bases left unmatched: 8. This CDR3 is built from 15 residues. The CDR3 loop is CASSPPDRGDQPQHF. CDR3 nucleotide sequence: TGTGCCAGCAGTCCCCCAGACAGGGGAGATCAGCCCCAGCATTTT.

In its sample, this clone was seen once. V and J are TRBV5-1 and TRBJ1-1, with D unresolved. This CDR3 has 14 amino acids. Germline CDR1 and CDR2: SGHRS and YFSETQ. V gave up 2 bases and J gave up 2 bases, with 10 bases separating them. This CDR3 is CASSFRTGNTEAFF. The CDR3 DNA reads TGCGCCAGCAGCTTTCGTACGGGAAACACTGAAGCTTTCTTT.

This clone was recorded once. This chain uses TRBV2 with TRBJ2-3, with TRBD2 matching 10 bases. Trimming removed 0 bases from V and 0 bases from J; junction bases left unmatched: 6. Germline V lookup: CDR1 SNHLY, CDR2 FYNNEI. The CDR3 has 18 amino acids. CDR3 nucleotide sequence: TGTGCCAGCAGTGAAGCTTGGAGCGGGGGGGCTAGCACAGATACGCAGTATTTT. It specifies CASSEAWSGGASTDTQYF.

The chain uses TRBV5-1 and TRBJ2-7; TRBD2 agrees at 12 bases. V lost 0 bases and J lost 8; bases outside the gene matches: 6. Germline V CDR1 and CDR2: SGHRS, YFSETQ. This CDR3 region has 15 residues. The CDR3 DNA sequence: TGCGCCAGCAGCTTGGGGACTAGCGGGGTTACGAAGCAGTACTTC. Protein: CASSLGTSGVTKQYF.

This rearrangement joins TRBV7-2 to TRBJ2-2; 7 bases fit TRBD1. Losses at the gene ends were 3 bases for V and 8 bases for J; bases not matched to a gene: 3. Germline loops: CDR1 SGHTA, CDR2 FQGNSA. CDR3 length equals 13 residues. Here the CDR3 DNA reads TGTGCCAGCAGCTTGACAGGGTTAGGGGAGCTGTTTTTT. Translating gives CASSLTGLGELFF. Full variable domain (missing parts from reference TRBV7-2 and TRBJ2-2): GAGVSQSPSNKVTEKGKDVELRCDPISGHTALYWYRQSLGQGLEFLIYFQGNSAPDKSGLPSDRFSAERTGGSVSTLTIQRTQQEDSAVYLCASSLTGLGELFFGEGSRLTVL.

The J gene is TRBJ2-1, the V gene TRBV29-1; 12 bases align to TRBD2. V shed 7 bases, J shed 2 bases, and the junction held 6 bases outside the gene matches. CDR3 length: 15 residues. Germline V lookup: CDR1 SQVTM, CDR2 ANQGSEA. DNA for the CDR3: TGCAGCGGACTACTAGCGGGGGGCCCCTACAATGAGCAGTTCTTC. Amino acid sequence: CSGLLAGGPYNEQFF.

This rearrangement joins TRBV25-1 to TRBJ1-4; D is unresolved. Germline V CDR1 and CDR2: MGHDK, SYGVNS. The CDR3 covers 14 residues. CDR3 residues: CFFKQKAAYEKLFF. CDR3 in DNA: TGTTTTTTCAAGCAGAAGGCGGCATACGAAAAACTGTTTTTT.

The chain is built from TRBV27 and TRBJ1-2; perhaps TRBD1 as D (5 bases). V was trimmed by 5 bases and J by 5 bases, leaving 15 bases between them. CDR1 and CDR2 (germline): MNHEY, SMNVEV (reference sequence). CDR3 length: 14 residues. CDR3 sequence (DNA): TGTGCCAGCAGTACTGACAGTTTTGGGTATGGCTACACCTTC. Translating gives CASSTDSFGYGYTF.